The text below deals with one T cell receptor beta chain. V was shortened by 1 base and J by 1 base, with 16 bases between the two germline ends. The CDR3 length is 17 residues. Per germline, CDR1 SGHDN and CDR2 FVKESK. This sample stems from a study of shared T cell receptors in the human thymus. TCRdb's copy holds only in-frame clones and misses some; the assay was immunoSEQ multiplex PCR. This table holds about 660,000 clones, roughly 88% found once. These data were also reused for a study on human thymus T cells. This second study notes: Healthy Finnish infants having corrective surgery for congenital heart defects served as donors. Resections obtained during corrective heart surgery supplied the thymus tissue. Biased V and J segment usage appeared in thymus and peripheral blood. Related research has reported that thymic repertoires overlap highly among unrelated individuals.

The chain uses TRBV14 and TRBJ1-1; perhaps TRBD1 as D (5 bases). The receptor comes from a boy under two years old with a congenital heart defect. Sequenced: thymocytes. CDR3 nucleotide sequence: TGTGCCAGCAGCCAAGGGGAAAGGGGAGGGAGGAACACTGAAGCTTTCTTT. It specifies CASSQGERGGRNTEAFF.